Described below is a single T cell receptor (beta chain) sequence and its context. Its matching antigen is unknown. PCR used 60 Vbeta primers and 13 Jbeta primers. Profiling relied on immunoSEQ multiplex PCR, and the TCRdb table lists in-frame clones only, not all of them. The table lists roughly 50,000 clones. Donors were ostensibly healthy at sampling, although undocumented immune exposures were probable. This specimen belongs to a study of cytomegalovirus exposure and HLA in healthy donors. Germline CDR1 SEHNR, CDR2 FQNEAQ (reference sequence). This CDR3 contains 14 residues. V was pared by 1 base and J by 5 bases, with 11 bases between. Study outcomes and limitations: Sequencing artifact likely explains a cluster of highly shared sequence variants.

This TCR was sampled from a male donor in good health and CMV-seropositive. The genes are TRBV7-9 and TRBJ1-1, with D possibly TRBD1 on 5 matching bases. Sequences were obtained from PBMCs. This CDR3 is CASSLGPGGTEAFF. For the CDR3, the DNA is TGTGCCAGCAGCTTAGGCCCCGGGGGGACTGAAGCTTTCTTT.